This TCR beta chain was sequenced for a study of blood T cell repertoires in COVID-19. The V gene's germline CDR1 is SGHDT and CDR2 YYEEEE. This CDR3 spans 16 amino acids. V lost 5 bases and J 6 bases, leaving 23 bases between the germline ends. Study processing details: Reference gene primer amplification in the assay estimated nucleated cell counts. Libraries were prepared by immunoSEQ multiplex PCR; TCRdb keeps only in-frame clonotypes and omits some of them. V, J and clone size are those of that table, while D and trimming were read from the DNA. This table holds around 400,000 clones, 90% to 95% found once. Participants were aged about 18 to 89 years from roughly 25 US areas. Exposed participants encountered a COVID-19 case during the 2 weeks preceding study entry.

The receptor comes from a woman between 40 and 50 years old who had been exposed to COVID-19. The sequenced sample was PBMCs or T cells enriched from blood (not recorded which). This chain links TRBV5-6 with TRBJ1-2, with D unresolved. CDR3 DNA: TGTGCCAGCAGACCCCCCTGGAGGGCGGGGAGGCATGGCTACACCTTC. Residues: CASRPPWRAGRHGYTF.